Detailed here is one TCR beta chain. Antigen specificity is unknown. 60 Vbeta and 13 Jbeta primers were used in PCR. The assay was immunoSEQ multiplex PCR, and TCRdb's table has in-frame clones only and misses some. Here the sample spans about 160,000 clones, approximately 81% being singletons. The entry originates in a study of cytomegalovirus exposure and HLA in healthy donors. Study in general: Unique TCRs numbering some 80 million, obtained from HLA-typed donors, made up an early data release. Regarding the study as a whole: There were about 160 TCR beta chains listed as cytomegalovirus-associated.

The CDR3 totals 16 residues. The germline CDR1 and CDR2 sequences are LNHNV and YYDKDF (reference sequence). The V gene lost 0 bases and the J gene lost 11 bases, with 22 bases spanning the gap. Sequencing used PBMCs. The TCR sequence derives from a man aged 18 to 35 in good health and CMV-seropositive. The chain is built from TRBV15 and TRBJ2-5, with D possibly being TRBD1 (5 bases). DNA of the CDR3: TGTGCCACCAGCAGAGAAGGGGCAGATGTATTCTATGAGCAGTACTTC. Amino acid sequence: CATSREGADVFYEQYF. The full variable domain, rest sourced from reference TRBV15 and TRBJ2-5, is DAMVIQNPRYQVTQFGKPVTLSCSQTLNHNVMYWYQQKSSQAPKLLFHYYDKDFNNEADTPDNFQSRRPNTSFCFLDIRSPGLGDTAMYLCATSREGADVFYEQYFGPGTRLLVL.